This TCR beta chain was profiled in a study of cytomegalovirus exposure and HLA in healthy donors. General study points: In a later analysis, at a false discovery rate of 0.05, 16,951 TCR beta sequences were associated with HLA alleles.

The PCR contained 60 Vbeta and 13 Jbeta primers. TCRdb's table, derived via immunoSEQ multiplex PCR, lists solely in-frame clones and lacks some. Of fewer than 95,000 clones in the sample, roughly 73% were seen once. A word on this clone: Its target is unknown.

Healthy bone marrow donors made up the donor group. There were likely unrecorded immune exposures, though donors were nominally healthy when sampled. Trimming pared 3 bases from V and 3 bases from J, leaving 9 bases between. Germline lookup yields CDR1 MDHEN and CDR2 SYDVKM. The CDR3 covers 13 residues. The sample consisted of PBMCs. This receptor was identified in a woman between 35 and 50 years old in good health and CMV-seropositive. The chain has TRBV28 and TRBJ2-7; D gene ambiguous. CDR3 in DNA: TGTGCCAGCAGTTTTGATGGAGTCTACGAGCAGTACTTC. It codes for CASSFDGVYEQYF.